This record covers a single T cell receptor beta chain. What this receptor recognizes is not known. No much larger clonotype is one base removed from it; base qualities were not supplied. The sample comes from a study of blood T cell repertoires in COVID-19 (dated by TCRdb to the early 2020s). Background on the whole study: Samples from collaborators originated in the United States, Italy and Spain and spanned both the acute and convalescent phases of COVID-19. The prospective study material was composed of cDNA or gDNA derived from T cells, B-cell-depleted T cells, or PBMCs. Subjects who had been exposed to COVID-19, were actively infected with it, or had recovered from it provided the deeply sampled blood TCRbeta repertoires that made up the dataset. The repertoires were released in a freely available public database intended as a resource for research on the immune response to SARS-CoV-2. Samples came from the ongoing ImmuneRACE study (first 160 participants) plus 1,254 subjects from 6 global collaborators. Nearly every sample came with metadata listing a de-identified subject ID, COVID-19 status, age in years and sex. Where available, HLA class I and class II types were taken from metadata supplied by the sample provider and were not determined by assay-based typing.

The immunoSEQ Assay, a bias-controlled multiplex PCR, was used to amplify TCRbeta CDR3 regions from genomic DNA. The published analysis was carried out like this. The number of nucleated cells in each sample was estimated from the amplification of reference gene primers within the assay. To quantify the absolute abundance of each unique TCRbeta CDR3 rearrangement, sequence reads were collapsed and filtered. For each sample, productive Simpson clonality was calculated as the square root of Simpson's diversity index across productive rearrangements. The source is immuneACCESS, and TCRdb retained only in-frame sequences with V and J called. Part of the clones is not carried over; for the studies checked, unresolved V genes explain less than half of this, and the remainder is unexplained. Clone size and the V and J calls come from that table; the DNA yielded D and trimming. Present in this sample are about 81,000 clones, less than 85% of which were seen just once. Clones ranked in the top ten supply around 13% of the sample.

Collaborating institutions collected whole blood in K2EDTA tubes following their own protocols. For TCRbeta analysis, collaborators shipped samples in one of three forms: frozen whole blood, isolated PBMCs, or DNA extracted from either of those sample types. The V end gives up 2 bases and the J end 2 bases, leaving 4 bases in the junction not matched to a gene. The germline V gene specifies SGHRS as CDR1 and YFSETQ as CDR2. The CDR3 contains 15 residues, cysteine and phenylalanine counted. The sequence is cut down to CDR3 DNA, 45 bases in frame from base 1. General conclusions and limits of the study: The amount of clinical and demographic metadata varied by source and participant and was provided uncurated.

The sequencing sample was made of peripheral blood. The sequence is built from TRBV5-1 and TRBJ2-5; the central 9 bases match TRBD2. The source of this sequence is a human donor in a cohort sampled during active COVID-19. This receptor has the CDR3 CASSFQRGVQETQYF. The DNA is TGCGCCAGCAGCTTCCAGCGGGGGGTTCAAGAGACCCAGTACTTC. Reference TRBV5-1 and TRBJ2-5 genes cover what lies past the CDR3, so the full variable domain is KAGVTQTPRYLIKTRGQQVTLSCSPISGHRSVSWYQQTPGQGLQFLFEYFSETQRNKGNFPGRFSGRQFSNSRSEMNVSTLELGDSALYLCASSFQRGVQETQYFGPGTRLLVL.